This T cell receptor (beta chain) was sequenced for a study of Ad26.COV2.S vaccination and SARS-CoV-2 variants. Study observations and caveats: Quantification of TCR breadth and depth may have yielded underestimates of total T cell responses. Placebo recipients trailed vaccine recipients in spike-specific TCR breadth.

This clone was counted between two and nine times. What it binds is unknown. The germline gives CDR1 MNHNS, CDR2 SASEGT. Deletions cut 3 bases from V and 7 bases from J, with 21 bases between. This CDR3 has 16 amino acids. Repertoires were generated with immunoSEQ multiplex PCR, while TCRdb's copy carries only in-frame clones and drops some. The table lists about 680,000 clones, roughly 90% of them singletons. Treatment described: around 19 received Ad26.COV2.S at low or high dose, single or two shots; about 5 received placebo; per-sample allocation not given. It was on day 63 after the first vaccine or placebo injection that samples were taken. Whoever gave the sample was an adult aged 18-55 years in Boston. The vaccine antigen was prefusion-stabilized Wuhan SARS-CoV-2 spike.

Sequencing was performed on peripheral blood, taken in a trial of Ad26.COV2.S vaccine versus placebo. The J gene is TRBJ1-2, the V gene TRBV6-1; D uncertain. The receptor was isolated from a person aged 18-60 years who received the Ad26.COV2.S COVID-19 vaccine or a placebo. CDR3 bases: TGTGCCAGCAGTGATGGGTTTGAAAGGAGGTATGGTGGCTACACCTTC. It translates to CASSDGFERRYGGYTF.